The rows below give T cell receptor beta chains drawn from one sample of a study of blood T cell repertoires in COVID-19. Sequencing used immunoSEQ multiplex PCR; TCRdb keeps in-frame clones, though not all of them. This table has about 89,000 clones, 75% to 80% appearing once. Sequencing used peripheral blood. These receptor sequences come from a man between 70 and 80 years old with COVID-19, enrolled during active disease. Each CDR3 is given with its conserved first and last residue. The D gene is left open where the match is weak. The size field is filled for only some rows; it gives once, few, many or a size class.

j_gene: TRBJ2-3
v_gene: TRBV6-5
abundance: few
d_gene: .
CDR3aa: CASTRTITDTQYF
CDR3nt: TGTGCCAGCACACGGACAATCACAGATACGCAGTATTTT

j_gene: TRBJ2-1
v_gene: TRBV10-3
abundance: once
d_gene: TRBD2
CDR3aa: CAISELATSGRSSNEQFF
CDR3nt: TGTGCCATCAGTGAGTTAGCGACTAGCGGGAGGTCTTCGAATGAGCAGTTCTTC

j_gene: TRBJ2-3
v_gene: TRBV28
abundance: .
d_gene: TRBD1
CDR3aa: CASSAGGWADTQYF
CDR3nt: TGTGCCAGCTCAGCAGGGGGTTGGGCAGATACGCAGTATTTT

j_gene: TRBJ2-5
v_gene: TRBV7-8
abundance: once
d_gene: TRBD1
CDR3aa: CASSLGTGWETQYF
CDR3nt: TGTGCCAGCAGCCTAGGGACAGGGTGGGAGACCCAGTACTTC

j_gene: TRBJ1-1
v_gene: TRBV6-4
abundance: .
d_gene: .
CDR3aa: CASSQALNTEAFF
CDR3nt: TGTGCCAGCAGTCAGGCCTTGAACACTGAAGCTTTCTTT

j_gene: TRBJ1-4
v_gene: TRBV19
abundance: .
d_gene: .
CDR3aa: CASSPAGVVNEKLFF
CDR3nt: TGTGCCAGTAGTCCCGCGGGGGTGGTTAATGAAAAACTGTTTTTT

j_gene: TRBJ1-2
v_gene: TRBV19
abundance: .
d_gene: .
CDR3aa: CASSIPRGNPYGYTF
CDR3nt: TGTGCCAGTAGCATTCCTAGGGGAAACCCCTATGGCTACACCTTC

j_gene: TRBJ2-2
v_gene: TRBV19
abundance: .
d_gene: TRBD1
CDR3aa: CASLKGQGYFGELFF
CDR3nt: TGTGCCAGTCTTAAGGGACAGGGGTATTTCGGGGAGCTGTTTTTT

j_gene: TRBJ1-2
v_gene: TRBV30
abundance: .
d_gene: .
CDR3aa: CAWSVQGSCTF
CDR3nt: TGTGCCTGGAGTGTCCAGGGGTCTTGCACCTTC

j_gene: TRBJ1-3
v_gene: TRBV3-1/TRBV3-2
abundance: once
d_gene: TRBD1
CDR3aa: CASSQVGGTNSGNTIYF
CDR3nt: TGTGCCAGCAGCCAAGTAGGGGGCACTAACTCTGGAAACACCATATATTTT

j_gene: TRBJ2-7
v_gene: TRBV4-1
abundance: many
d_gene: .
CDR3aa: CASSQGVFREQYF
CDR3nt: TGCGCCAGCAGCCAAGGAGTTTTTCGCGAGCAGTACTTC

j_gene: TRBJ1-5
v_gene: TRBV27
abundance: .
d_gene: .
CDR3aa: CASSSGGSNQPQHF
CDR3nt: TGTGCCAGCAGTTCTGGCGGTAGCAATCAGCCCCAGCATTTT

j_gene: TRBJ2-4
v_gene: TRBV19
abundance: .
d_gene: .
CDR3aa: CATTDRPIAKNIQYF
CDR3nt: TGTGCCACCACAGATCGACCGATAGCCAAAAACATTCAGTACTTC

j_gene: TRBJ1-6
v_gene: TRBV19
abundance: .
d_gene: TRBD1
CDR3aa: CASNVGQYDSPLHF
CDR3nt: TGTGCCAGCAACGTGGGACAGTACGATTCACCCCTCCACTTT

j_gene: TRBJ2-7
v_gene: TRBV28
abundance: few
d_gene: TRBD1
CDR3aa: CASSRGSSYEQYF
CDR3nt: TGTGCCAGCAGCAGGGGGAGCTCCTACGAGCAGTACTTC

j_gene: TRBJ1-6
v_gene: TRBV28
abundance: .
d_gene: .
CDR3aa: CASKPAPRNSPLHF
CDR3nt: TGTGCCAGCAAACCTGCCCCGAGGAATTCACCCCTCCACTTT

j_gene: TRBJ2-5
v_gene: TRBV11-3
abundance: once
d_gene: TRBD2
CDR3aa: CASSLAPTSGGGETQYF
CDR3nt: TGTGCCAGCAGCTTAGCACCTACTAGCGGGGGGGGAGAGACCCAGTACTTC

j_gene: TRBJ2-2
v_gene: TRBV27
abundance: few
d_gene: TRBD1
CDR3aa: CASSDRGLNTGELFF
CDR3nt: TGTGCCAGCAGCGACAGGGGGTTGAACACCGGGGAGCTGTTTTTT

j_gene: TRBJ2-7
v_gene: TRBV11-2
abundance: few
d_gene: TRBD2
CDR3aa: CASSSKFGRGSYEQYF
CDR3nt: TGTGCCAGCAGCTCGAAGTTCGGGAGGGGCTCCTACGAGCAGTACTTC

j_gene: TRBJ2-7
v_gene: TRBV11-2
abundance: .
d_gene: TRBD2
CDR3aa: CASSLAGLASVGEQYF
CDR3nt: TGTGCCAGCAGCTTAGCGGGACTAGCGTCGGTTGGCGAGCAGTACTTC

j_gene: TRBJ2-1
v_gene: TRBV3-1/TRBV3-2
abundance: .
d_gene: TRBD2
CDR3aa: CASSLGTSGTNEQFF
CDR3nt: TGTGCCAGCAGCCTAGGGACTAGCGGGACTAATGAGCAGTTCTTC

j_gene: TRBJ2-3
v_gene: TRBV7-9
abundance: .
d_gene: .
CDR3aa: CASRNGPREGSQYF
CDR3nt: TGTGCCAGCAGGAATGGGCCACGGGAAGGTTCGCAGTATTTT

j_gene: TRBJ2-2
v_gene: TRBV4-2
abundance: .
d_gene: .
CDR3aa: CASSHPSSGQGSAGELFF
CDR3nt: TGTGCCAGCAGCCACCCTTCCTCTGGGCAGGGGTCGGCCGGGGAGCTGTTTTTT

j_gene: TRBJ1-2
v_gene: TRBV6-5
abundance: .
d_gene: .
CDR3aa: CASSPVSVVGYTF
CDR3nt: TGTGCCAGCAGCCCCGTTAGTGTAGTCGGCTACACCTTC

j_gene: TRBJ1-4
v_gene: TRBV4-3
abundance: .
d_gene: .
CDR3aa: CASSQGMTGFSEKLFF
CDR3nt: TGCGCCAGCAGCCAAGGAATGACAGGTTTTAGTGAAAAACTGTTTTTT

j_gene: TRBJ1-5
v_gene: TRBV19
abundance: .
d_gene: .
CDR3aa: CASSIPGHSNQPQHF
CDR3nt: TGTGCCAGTAGTATCCCAGGGCATAGCAATCAGCCCCAGCATTTT

j_gene: TRBJ1-6
v_gene: TRBV28
abundance: .
d_gene: TRBD1
CDR3aa: CASSPGQGWAPLHF
CDR3nt: TGTGCCAGCAGTCCGGGACAGGGTTGGGCACCCCTCCACTTT

j_gene: TRBJ2-5
v_gene: TRBV28
abundance: .
d_gene: TRBD2
CDR3aa: CASSLWAGVQETQYF
CDR3nt: TGTGCCAGCAGTTTGTGGGCGGGAGTCCAAGAGACCCAGTACTTC

j_gene: TRBJ1-2
v_gene: TRBV9
abundance: .
d_gene: TRBD1
CDR3aa: CASSPLPGTGMGGYTF
CDR3nt: TGTGCCAGCAGCCCACTCCCCGGGACAGGGATGGGGGGCTACACCTTC